This TCR beta chain was documented in a study of identical twins. Points from the study as a whole: The abundant beta clonotypes from cord blood had fewer insertions, and memory repertoires had none of this.

Trimming took off 2 bases at V and 0 bases at J, with 17 bases between the two ends. CDR1 is LGHNA and CDR2 is YNFKEQ in the germline V gene. This CDR3 region has 18 residues. The sample holds many counts of this clonotype. Its target is not known. TCRdb fed the 5' RACE reads into MiXCR, producing one record per CDR3 protein. The sample has some 330,000 distinct CDR3 sequences; approximately 8.7% are singletons. Sequenced material: naive T cells sorted from blood. The receptor comes from a woman in her 50s in good health. The chain is built from TRBV4-2 and TRBJ1-3, with D possibly TRBD1 on 5 matching bases. DNA for the CDR3: TGTGCCAGCAGCCAATTCTCCCCGACAGCTTCCTCTGGAAACACCATATATTTT. This translates into CASSQFSPTASSGNTIYF.